What follows is one T cell receptor (beta chain) and its context. Its antigen remains unidentified. This entry is derived from a study of OX40 agonist ivuxolimab in advanced cancers. The CDR3 length is 13 residues. Germline CDR1 is SGHTA and CDR2 is FQGTGA. V was clipped by 4 bases and J by 3 bases, with 9 bases between them. Study-wide results and limits: Expanded clones were, on average, more numerous in CD8+ T cells than in CD4+.

Assay used: immunoSEQ multiplex PCR; TCRdb lists only in-frame clones, some missing. The sample carries some 65,000 clones, about nine tenths recorded once. Anyone with autoimmune disease history or systemic immunosuppression was excluded. Patients had blood sampled at baseline and again on cycle 4 day 1 and cycle 7 day 1. The chain combines TRBV7-3 with TRBJ1-1; TRBD1 is a possible D gene (5 bases). Sequenced here: CD4+ or CD8+ T cells sorted from blood, sampled in a trial of the OX40 agonist ivuxolimab. The origin of this receptor is an adult with an advanced solid tumor such as melanoma, head and neck, liver or kidney cancer. CDR3 coding DNA: TGTGCCAGCAGCTCAGACAGAGACACTGAAGCTTTCTTT. Translated, it gives CASSSDRDTEAFF. Full variable domain (remainder filled in from reference TRBV7-3 and TRBJ1-1): GAGVSQTPSNKVTEKGKYVELRCDPISGHTALYWYRQSLGQGPEFLIYFQGTGAADDSGLPNDRFFAVRPEGSVSTLKIQRTERGDSAVYLCASSSDRDTEAFFGQGTRLTVV.